The entry below describes one TCR beta chain. Its antigen is undetermined. The likely explanation is a read error, given a far larger clone one base away. Sampling of bone marrow took place during active disease in every patient. The library was built from 400 to 500 ng RNA with molecular barcoded adaptors for alpha/delta and beta/gamma chains. TCRdb itself ran the reads through MiXCR, one entry per CDR3 protein. The sample has 25,000 to 35,000 distinct CDR3 sequences, approximately 15% seen once. This sample is drawn from a study of read filtering for tumor transcriptome and immune sequencing. Study results and caveats: Correlation between methods rose after single-read clonotypes were removed. Single-read clonotypes: about 83% of IR-seq clonotypes (roughly 3.2% of reads), around three quarters of RNA-seq clonotypes (nearly 45% of reads).

The CDR3 contains 13 residues. The V gene's germline CDR1 is SGHDN and CDR2 FVKESK. The V gene lost 4 bases and the J gene lost 16 bases, with 19 bases spanning the gap. The sequencing sample was made of a population of CD138-negative cells sorted from bone marrow. The rearrangement uses TRBV14 and TRBJ1-4; D remains ambiguous. The TCR originated in a donor at least 40 years old with multiple myeloma. CDR3 in amino acids: CASSRVGADTQFF. The CDR3 DNA follows: TGTGCCAGCAGCCGAGTAGGCGCAGATACGCAGTTTTTT. The whole variable domain, remainder taken from reference TRBV14 and TRBJ1-4, is EAGVTQFPSHSVIEKGQTVTLRCDPISGHDNLYWYRRVMGKEIKFLLHFVKESKQDESGMPNNRFLAERTGGTYSTLKVQPAELEDSGVYFCASSRVGADTQFFGSGTQLSVL.